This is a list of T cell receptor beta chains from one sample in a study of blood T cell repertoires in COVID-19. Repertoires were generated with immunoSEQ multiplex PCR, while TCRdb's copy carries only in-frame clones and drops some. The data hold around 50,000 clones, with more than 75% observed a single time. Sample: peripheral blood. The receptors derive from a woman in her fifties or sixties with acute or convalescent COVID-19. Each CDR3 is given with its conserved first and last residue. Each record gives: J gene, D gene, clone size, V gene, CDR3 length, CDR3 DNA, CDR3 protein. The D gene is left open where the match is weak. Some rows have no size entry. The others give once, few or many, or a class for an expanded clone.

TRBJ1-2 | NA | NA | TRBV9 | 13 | TGTGCCAGCACCCTTGACAGGCTCTATGGCTACACCTTC | CASTLDRLYGYTF
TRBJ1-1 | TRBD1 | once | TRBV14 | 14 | TGTGCCAGCAGCCGGACAGGGCTGGGCACTGAAGCTTTCTTT | CASSRTGLGTEAFF
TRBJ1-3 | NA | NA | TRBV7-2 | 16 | TGTGCCAGCAGCTTAGTGACTAGTGCGGCTGGAAACACCATATATTTT | CASSLVTSAAGNTIYF
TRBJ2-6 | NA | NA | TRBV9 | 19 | TGTGCCAGCAGCGTAGCTCCGGGACAAGTAAACTCTGGGGCCAACGTCCTGACTTTC | CASSVAPGQVNSGANVLTF
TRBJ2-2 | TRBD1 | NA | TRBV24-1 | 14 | TGTGCCACCAGAGGGACAGGGAACACCGGGGAGCTGTTTTTT | CATRGTGNTGELFF
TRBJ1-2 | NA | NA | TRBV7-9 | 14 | TGTGCCAGCAGCTTAGACGCGACAGATTATGGCTACACCTTC | CASSLDATDYGYTF
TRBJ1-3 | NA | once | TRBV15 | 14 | TGTGCCACCAGCGCGCACCGCTCTGGAAACACCATATATTTT | CATSAHRSGNTIYF
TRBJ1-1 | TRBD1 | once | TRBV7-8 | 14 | TGTGCCAGCAGCCAACGAACAGGGGTCACTGAAGCTTTCTTT | CASSQRTGVTEAFF
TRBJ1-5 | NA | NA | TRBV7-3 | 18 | TGTGCCAGCAGCTTAAGAACCACCCTTGGCAGGAAGGATCAGCCCCAGCATTTT | CASSLRTTLGRKDQPQHF
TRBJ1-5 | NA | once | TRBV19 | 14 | TGTGCCACCGAGGCCCAGGGGAGGGGTCAGCCCCAGCATTTT | CATEAQGRGQPQHF
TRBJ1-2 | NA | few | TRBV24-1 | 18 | TGTGCCACCAGTATGAACACAGGGCGCCACGATTATAACTATGGCTACACCTTC | CATSMNTGRHDYNYGYTF
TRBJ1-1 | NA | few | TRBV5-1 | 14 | TGCGCCAGCAGCACCCGGACAGAGAACACTGAAGCTTTCTTT | CASSTRTENTEAFF
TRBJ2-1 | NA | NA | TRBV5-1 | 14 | TGCGCCAGCAGCTTGGAGGGCGGGATGGATGAGCAGTTCTTC | CASSLEGGMDEQFF
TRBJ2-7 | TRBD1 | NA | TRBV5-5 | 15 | TGTGCCAGCAGCTTCTTGTACCAGGGGGCGTACGAGCAGTACTTC | CASSFLYQGAYEQYF
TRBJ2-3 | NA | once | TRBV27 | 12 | TGTGCCAGCAGGACTAGCACAGATACGCAGTATTTT | CASRTSTDTQYF
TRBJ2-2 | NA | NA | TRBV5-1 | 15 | TGCGCCAGCAGCTTGTTTGGGCAGAACACCGGGGAGCTGTTTTTT | CASSLFGQNTGELFF
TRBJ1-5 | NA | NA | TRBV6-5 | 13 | TGTGCCAGCAGTTACTCGAGAAGTCAGCCCCAGCATTTT | CASSYSRSQPQHF
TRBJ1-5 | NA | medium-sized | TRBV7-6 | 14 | TGTGCCAGCAGCCCCCCAGGCCTTAATCAGCCCCAGCATTTT | CASSPPGLNQPQHF
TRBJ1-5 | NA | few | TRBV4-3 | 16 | TGCGCCAGCAGCCAAGAGGGAGGGGGGGCTTGGCAGCCCCAGCATTTT | CASSQEGGGAWQPQHF
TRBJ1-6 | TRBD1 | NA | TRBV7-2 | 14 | TGTGCCAGCAGCTCGGACAGGGGCTATTCACCCCTCCACTTT | CASSSDRGYSPLHF
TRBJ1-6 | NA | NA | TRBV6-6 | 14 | TGTGCCAGCAGTTCGGCAGGGGCGAATTCACCCCTCCACTTT | CASSSAGANSPLHF
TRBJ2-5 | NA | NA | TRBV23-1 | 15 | TGCGCCAGCAGTCAAGAGACTCCCTCGAGAGAGACCCAGTACTTC | CASSQETPSRETQYF
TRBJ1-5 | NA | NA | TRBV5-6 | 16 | TGTGCCAGCAGCCCCCCTATGGCGGCTGGGTCTCAGCCCCAGCATTTT | CASSPPMAAGSQPQHF
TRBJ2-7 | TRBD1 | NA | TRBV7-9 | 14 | TGTGCCAGCAGCACACGGACAGGTTTCTACGAGCAGTACTTC | CASSTRTGFYEQYF
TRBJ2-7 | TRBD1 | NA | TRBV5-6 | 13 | TGTGCCAGCAGCTCACAGGGGAGCTACGAGCAGTACTTC | CASSSQGSYEQYF
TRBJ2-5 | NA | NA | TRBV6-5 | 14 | TGTGCCAGCAACCCCGACTATTTCCAAGAGACCCAGTACTTC | CASNPDYFQETQYF